What follows describes a single T cell receptor (beta chain). Its antigen is unknown. An end of the junction does not agree with germline; a read error may underlie this. These data belong to a study of T cell clones after liver transplantation (dated by TCRdb to between 2018 and 2021). As for the study more broadly: The samples were obtained from ITN030ST, a randomized trial that attempted immunosuppression withdrawal within 2 years after liver transplantation. The subjects received no induction therapy and were kept on standard immunosuppression until randomization at 12-24 months post-transplant. To count as tolerant, a recipient had to stay completely off immunosuppression for at least one year without liver enzymes climbing beyond twice the upper limit of normal. After a pre-transplant mixed lymphocyte reaction, TCRbeta sequencing was used to pinpoint donor-reactive T cell clones, which were subsequently tracked in post-transplant blood. Third party-reactive TCRbeta sequences from pre-transplant MLRs were also identified as an antigen-independent comparator for donor-reactive sequences. Three of the eight recipients were HCV-positive; the others were transplanted for non-autoimmune, non-viral indications. The studied cohort comprised 8 liver transplant recipients, 3 classified as tolerant and 5 as non-tolerant. Blood samples were collected pre-transplant, pre-randomization before withdrawal, and post-randomization after either complete withdrawal or failed withdrawal.

Frozen genomic DNA underwent high-throughput TCRbeta CDR3 sequencing by immunoSEQ, including PCR amplification, mapping, bias correction and internal controls. The original methods were these. Productive rearrangements were retained, and unique TCRbeta sequences were defined by the CDR3 nucleotide sequence together with the V and J gene. A sequence counted as donor-reactive only if the sequence showed at least 5-fold expansion in CFSE-low cells compared with unstimulated pre-transplant cells and had a frequency of at least 0.01%. Per-subject minimum frequency thresholds, based on the lowest-template unstimulated sample, ensured at least 90% detection power. Repertoire turnover was measured by Jensen-Shannon divergence between the top 1000 TCRbeta sequences post- and pre-transplant. Changes in detection of donor-reactive sequences were assessed with two-sided Fisher's exact tests. Entries here come from immuneACCESS through TCRdb and include only in-frame sequences with V and J called. Some clones fail to appear in such tables; in the studies checked, an unresolved V gene covers under half of the shortfall, and the cause of the remainder is unknown. That table gives V, J and clone size, and the DNA gave D and trimming. This sample comprises about 76,000 clones, 70% to 90% of them detected only once. Roughly 2.8% of the sample is in the top ten clones.

There are 13 amino acids in the CDR3, from cysteine to phenylalanine inclusive. CDR3 DNA only is kept here, 39 bases in frame from base 1. CDR1 and CDR2, per the germline V gene (reference sequence), are SSHAT and FNYEAQ. Results and caveats for the whole study, not just this receptor: Without allograft tissue specimens, donor-reactive T cells may have migrated into the graft rather than being deleted. Low numbers of available donor cells limited the measurable donor-reactive repertoire in a couple of subjects. A significant post-transplant decrease in circulating donor-reactive CD4 TCRbeta sequences was observed in 5 of 8 subjects, irrespective of tolerance or HCV status. Once repertoire turnover was taken into account, donor-reactive detection showed a significant reduction for CD4 in 7 of 8 subjects and for CD8 in 8 of 8. The conclusions were preliminary, being limited by small, heterogeneous patient numbers and by non-standardized post-transplant time points. The decline in donor-reactive sequences exceeded the decline in third party-reactive sequences, suggesting partial antigen-specific deletion that was unrelated to withdrawal success.

Unstimulated PBMCs, after thawing, were stained for CD3, CD4 and CD8 and then FACS-sorted into CD3+CD4+ and CD3+CD8+ populations. Randomization to immunosuppression withdrawal applied to every one of the 8 studied subjects. Genomic DNA was isolated with the Qiagen DNeasy Blood and Tissue Kit. The sequence was collected from a human patient who received a liver transplant. After a transplant, some of the T cells may come from the graft donor. Material: CD4+ T cells from blood, obtained at the 22-month timepoint. Here the chain combines TRBV7-7 and TRBJ2-2, with the D gene not clear enough to name. The DNA sequence reads TGTGCTAGCAGCGAAGGCGGCACCGGGGAGCTGTTTTTT. Translation gives CASSEGGTGELFF.